The 10 T cell receptor beta chains below were found in one sample sequenced in a study of blood T cell repertoires in COVID-19. Only in-frame clones appear in the TCRdb table, and some are missing; sequencing was by immunoSEQ multiplex PCR. The table shows hundreds of thousands of clones, with approximately 88% occurring only once. What was sequenced was PBMCs or T cells enriched from blood (not recorded which). These receptors came from a woman aged 25 to 39 who had recovered from COVID-19.

This chain joins TRBV4-2 and TRBJ2-5; the match to TRBD2 covers 8 bases. Germline-derived CDR1 and CDR2 are LGHNA and YNFKEQ. This CDR3 region has 16 residues. The junction had 12 bases not matched to a gene; V was cut back by 4 bases and J by 5 bases. This chain's CDR3 is CASSLSPGLDYETQYF. The CDR3 nucleotides are TGTGCCAGCAGCCTTTCCCCGGGACTAGATTATGAGACCCAGTACTTC.

The rearrangement uses TRBV7-8 and TRBJ2-1, with 12 bases fitting TRBD2. This CDR3 contains 15 residues. Germline assignment: CDR1 SGHVS and CDR2 FQNEAQ. Trimming at V came to 6 bases and at J to 6 bases, leaving 6 bases not matched to a gene. The CDR3 DNA sequence: TGTGCCAGCAGAACCCTAGCGGGAGGGCTCAATGAGCAGTTCTTC. This codes for CASRTLAGGLNEQFF.

This sequence joins TRBV3-1 (or the pseudogene TRBV3-2) and TRBJ2-7; 8 bases are a match to TRBD2. V dropped 0 bases and J dropped 7; count of bases not matched to a gene: 14. The CDR3 covers 17 residues. The V gene's germline CDR1 is LGHDT and CDR2 YNNKEL (reference sequence). The CDR3 protein is CASSQDRGGAGDREQYF. The CDR3 coding sequence is TGTGCCAGCAGCCAAGATCGAGGGGGAGCGGGAGACCGAGAGCAGTACTTC.

V and J are TRBV18 and TRBJ1-1; 8 nucleotides agree with TRBD1. The junction had 6 bases not matched to a gene; V was cut back by 3 bases and J by 3 bases. The CDR3 covers 15 residues. Germline lookup yields CDR1 KGHSH and CDR2 LQKENI. This CDR3 reads CASSPMTGVDTEAFF. DNA for the CDR3: TGTGCCAGCTCACCGATGACAGGGGTCGACACTGAAGCTTTCTTT. Combining the CDR3 with reference TRBV18 and TRBJ1-1 gives the whole variable domain NAGVMQNPRHLVRRRGQEARLRCSPMKGHSHVYWYRQLPEEGLKFMVYLQKENIIDESGMPKERFSAEFPKEGPSILRIQQVVRGDSAAYFCASSPMTGVDTEAFFGQGTRLTVV.

The rearrangement joins TRBV5-1 to TRBJ2-1, with 12 bases matching TRBD2. This CDR3 is built from 20 residues. Germline CDR1 and CDR2: SGHRS and YFSETQ. The junction had 17 bases not matched to a gene; V was cut back by 3 bases and J by 4 bases. CDR3 bases: TGCGCCAGCAGCTCGCCTAGCGGGAGGGCCTCTCCGAAGATATACAATGAGCAGTTCTTC. This sequence encodes CASSSPSGRASPKIYNEQFF.

The CDR3 sequence: CASSLGTNPRTDTQYF. DNA of the CDR3: TGTGCCAGCAGTTTAGGGACTAACCCTCGCACAGATACGCAGTATTTT. This chain joins TRBV27 and TRBJ2-3; 7 bases fit TRBD2. Germline values: CDR1 MNHEY, CDR2 SMNVEV (reference sequence). The length of the CDR3 is 16 residues. Unmatched junction bases numbered 6, after V lost 2 bases and J lost 1 base.

V usage is TRBV18 and J usage is TRBJ1-6; 8 nucleotides align to TRBD1. The V gene's germline CDR1 is KGHSH and CDR2 LQKENI. The CDR3 extends over 14 amino acids. Trimming at V came to 6 bases and at J to 9 bases, leaving 7 bases not matched to a gene. CDR3 nucleotides: TGTGCCAGCTCCCCGGGGACAGGCGGTTCACCCCTCCACTTT. It encodes CASSPGTGGSPLHF.

This clone was observed once. The rearrangement joins TRBV13 to TRBJ1-2; 10 bases are a match to TRBD1. Germline lookup yields CDR1 PRHDT and CDR2 FYEKMQ (reference sequence). The junction had 9 bases not matched to a gene; V was cut back by 3 bases and J by 5 bases. The CDR3 has 16 residues. The CDR3 is CASSFGTGVTRYGYTF. The CDR3 DNA reads as TGTGCCAGCAGCTTCGGGACAGGGGTTACTCGGTATGGCTACACCTTC. Full variable domain (outside the CDR3, taken from reference TRBV13 and TRBJ1-2): AAGVIQSPRHLIKEKRETATLKCYPIPRHDTVYWYQQGPGQDPQFLISFYEKMQSDKGSIPDRFSAQQFSDYHSELNMSSLELGDSALYFCASSFGTGVTRYGYTFGSGTRLTVV.

This chain joins TRBV7-3 and TRBJ2-1, with TRBD2 matching over 10 bases. CDR3 size: 14 residues. Trimming removed 2 bases from V and 10 bases from J; junction bases left unmatched: 5. The germline V gene has CDR1 SGHTA and CDR2 FQGTGA. The CDR3 loop reads CASSLDLAGGEQFF. In nucleotides, the CDR3 is TGTGCCAGCAGCTTAGATTTAGCGGGGGGAGAGCAGTTCTTC.

The chain uses TRBV5-1 and TRBJ2-1, with D maybe TRBD2 (6 bases). The CDR3 has 14 residues. Trimming removed 3 bases from V and 6 bases from J, with 13 bases in between. Germline V gene data show CDR1 as SGHRS and CDR2 as YFSETQ. The CDR3 spells CASSWGGRANEQFF. The CDR3 nucleotides are TGCGCCAGCAGCTGGGGAGGCAGGGCCAATGAGCAGTTCTTC. The whole variable domain, filled in from reference TRBV5-1 and TRBJ2-1, reads KAGVTQTPRYLIKTRGQQVTLSCSPISGHRSVSWYQQTPGQGLQFLFEYFSETQRNKGNFPGRFSGRQFSNSRSEMNVSTLELGDSALYLCASSWGGRANEQFFGPGTRLTVL.